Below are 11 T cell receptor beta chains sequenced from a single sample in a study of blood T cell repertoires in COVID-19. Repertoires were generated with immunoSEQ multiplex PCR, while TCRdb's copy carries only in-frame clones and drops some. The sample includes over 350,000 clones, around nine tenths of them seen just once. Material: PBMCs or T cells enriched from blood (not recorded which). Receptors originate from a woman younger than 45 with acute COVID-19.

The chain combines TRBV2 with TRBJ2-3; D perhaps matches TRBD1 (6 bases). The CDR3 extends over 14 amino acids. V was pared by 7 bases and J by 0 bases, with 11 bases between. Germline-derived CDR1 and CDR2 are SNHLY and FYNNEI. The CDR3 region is CASMIDRSTDTQYF. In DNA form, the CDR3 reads TGTGCCAGCATGATCGACAGGAGCACAGATACGCAGTATTTT.

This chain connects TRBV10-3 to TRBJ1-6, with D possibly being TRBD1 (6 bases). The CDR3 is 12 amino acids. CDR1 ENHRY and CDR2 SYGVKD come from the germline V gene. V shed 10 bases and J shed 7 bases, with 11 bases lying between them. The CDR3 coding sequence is TGTGCCAGCCGGACAGCAAATTCACCCCTCCACTTT. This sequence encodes CASRTANSPLHF.

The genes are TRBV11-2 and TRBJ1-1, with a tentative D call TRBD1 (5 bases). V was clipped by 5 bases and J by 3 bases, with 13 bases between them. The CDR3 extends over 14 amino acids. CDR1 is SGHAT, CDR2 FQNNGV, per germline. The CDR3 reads CASSQGAGYTEAFF. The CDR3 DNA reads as TGTGCCAGCAGCCAAGGGGCAGGGTACACTGAAGCTTTCTTT.

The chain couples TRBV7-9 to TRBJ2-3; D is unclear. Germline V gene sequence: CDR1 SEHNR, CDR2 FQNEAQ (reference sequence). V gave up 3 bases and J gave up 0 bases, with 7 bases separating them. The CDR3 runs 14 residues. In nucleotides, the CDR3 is TGTGCCAGCAGCTTTACAGCTAGCACAGATACGCAGTATTTT. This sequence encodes CASSFTASTDTQYF.

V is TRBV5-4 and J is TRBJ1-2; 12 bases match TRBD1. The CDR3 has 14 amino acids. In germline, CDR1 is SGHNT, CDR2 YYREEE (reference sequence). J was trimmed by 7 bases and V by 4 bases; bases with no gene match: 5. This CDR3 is CASSPGTGGFGYTF. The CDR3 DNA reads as TGTGCCAGCAGCCCCGGGACAGGGGGCTTTGGCTACACCTTC.

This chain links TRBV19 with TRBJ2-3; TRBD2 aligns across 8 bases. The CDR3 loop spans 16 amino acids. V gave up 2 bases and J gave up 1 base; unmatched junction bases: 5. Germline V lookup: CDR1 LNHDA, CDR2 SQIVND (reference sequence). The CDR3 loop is CASSIIPAGGTDTQYF. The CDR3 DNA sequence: TGTGCCAGTAGTATAATCCCAGCGGGGGGCACAGATACGCAGTATTTT.

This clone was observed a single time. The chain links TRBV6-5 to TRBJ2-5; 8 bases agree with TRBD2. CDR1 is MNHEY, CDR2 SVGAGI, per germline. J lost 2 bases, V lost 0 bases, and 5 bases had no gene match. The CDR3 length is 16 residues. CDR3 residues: CASSYSEGGGQETQYF. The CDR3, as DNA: TGTGCCAGCAGTTACTCCGAGGGCGGGGGGCAAGAGACCCAGTACTTC.

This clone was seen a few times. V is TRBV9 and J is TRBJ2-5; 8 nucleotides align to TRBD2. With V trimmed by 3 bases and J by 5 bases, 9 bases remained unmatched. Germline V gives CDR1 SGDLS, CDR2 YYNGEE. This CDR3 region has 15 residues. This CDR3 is CASSASTPGGETQYF. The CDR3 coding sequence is TGTGCCAGCAGCGCTTCCACGCCGGGGGGGGAGACCCAGTACTTC.

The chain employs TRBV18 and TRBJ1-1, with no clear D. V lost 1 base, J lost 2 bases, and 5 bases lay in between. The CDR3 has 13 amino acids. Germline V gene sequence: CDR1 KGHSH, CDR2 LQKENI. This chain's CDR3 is CASSPLVNTEAFF. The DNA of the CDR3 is TGTGCCAGCTCACCACTTGTAAACACTGAAGCTTTCTTT.

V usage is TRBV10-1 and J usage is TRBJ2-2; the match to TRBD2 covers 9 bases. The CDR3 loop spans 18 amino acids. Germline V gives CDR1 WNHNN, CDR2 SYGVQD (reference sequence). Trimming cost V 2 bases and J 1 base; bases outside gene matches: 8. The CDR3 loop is CASSERLGLAVNTGELFF. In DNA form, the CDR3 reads TGCGCCAGCAGTGAGAGGCTGGGACTAGCAGTGAACACCGGGGAGCTGTTTTTT.

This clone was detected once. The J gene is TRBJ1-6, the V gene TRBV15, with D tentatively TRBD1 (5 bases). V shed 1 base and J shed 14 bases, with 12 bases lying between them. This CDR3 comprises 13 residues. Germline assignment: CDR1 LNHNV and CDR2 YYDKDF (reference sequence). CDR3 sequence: CATSRATGPTLHF. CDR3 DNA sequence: TGTGCCACCAGCAGAGCCACAGGTCCCACCCTCCACTTT.